This T cell receptor beta chain appears in the sequencing data of a study of shared clonotypes between healthy human individuals. Overall study context: Serving as donors were a couple of women and three men, whose ages spanned 18 to 49.

Notes on the study in general: Among non-shared clonotypes, generation probabilities were lower than among those shared by all four donors.

The split of CD4+ cells yielded CD45RA+ naive and CD45RA-negative memory subsets. Samples underwent the assay at deep level. Assay: immunoSEQ multiplex PCR; the TCRdb copy retains only in-frame clones and omits some. The sample lists roughly 1.4 million clones; approximately 98.5% were seen once. The germline V gene encodes CDR1 SSHAT and CDR2 FNYEAQ (reference sequence). The CDR3 contains 17 residues. On this clone itself: Its antigen is unknown. Mismatch with germline at one junction end may stem from a read error.

Sequencing was performed on naive CD4+ T cells sorted from blood. The subset was: CD45RA+ positively selected. The chain combines TRBV7-7 with TRBJ2-5, with 14 bases aligning to TRBD2. The receptor was isolated from a young man in good health. The DNA of the CDR3 is TGTGCTAGCAGCCCCGGGACTAGCGGGAGCTGGGAAGAGACCCAGTACTTC. It is translated as CASSPGTSGSWEETQYF.